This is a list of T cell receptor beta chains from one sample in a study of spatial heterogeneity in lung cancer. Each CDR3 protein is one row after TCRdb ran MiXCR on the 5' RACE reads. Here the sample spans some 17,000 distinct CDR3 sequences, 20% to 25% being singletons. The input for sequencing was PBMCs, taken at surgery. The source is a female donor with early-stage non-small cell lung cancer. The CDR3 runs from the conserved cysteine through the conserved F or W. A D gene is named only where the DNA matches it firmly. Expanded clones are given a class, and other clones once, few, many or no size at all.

CDR3nt: TGTGCCAGCAGTAAGGCCCGGACAGGGCTGAGCTCTGGGGCCAACGTCCTGACTTTC; CDR3aa: CASSKARTGLSSGANVLTF; d_gene: TRBD1; j_gene: TRBJ2-6; abundance: many; v_gene: TRBV6-2/TRBV6-3
CDR3nt: TGCAGCGTTGATACCTGGGACGACTTAGCCTATGGCTACACCTTC; CDR3aa: CSVDTWDDLAYGYTF; d_gene: .; j_gene: TRBJ1-2; abundance: hyperexpanded; v_gene: TRBV29-1
CDR3nt: TGCAGTGCTAGACGGAAGAGCTCCTACGAGCAGTACTTC; CDR3aa: CSARRKSSYEQYF; d_gene: .; j_gene: TRBJ2-7; abundance: few; v_gene: TRBV20-1
CDR3nt: TGTGCCAGCTCTCCCCGAGAGGATTCACCCCTCCACTTT; CDR3aa: CASSPREDSPLHF; d_gene: .; j_gene: TRBJ1-6; abundance: .; v_gene: TRBV18
CDR3nt: TGTGCCAGCAGTTACGGTGTGGGGACTGAAGCTTTCTTT; CDR3aa: CASSYGVGTEAFF; d_gene: .; j_gene: TRBJ1-1; abundance: many; v_gene: TRBV6-2/TRBV6-3
CDR3nt: TGTGCCACCAGTGCGGGGGCAGCCGGGGACCAAGAGACCCAGTACTTC; CDR3aa: CATSAGAAGDQETQYF; d_gene: .; j_gene: TRBJ2-5; abundance: .; v_gene: TRBV24-1
CDR3nt: TGTGCCAGTAGTGCCAGACTACTCTCCTACGAGCAGTACTTC; CDR3aa: CASSARLLSYEQYF; d_gene: .; j_gene: TRBJ2-7; abundance: many; v_gene: TRBV19
CDR3nt: TGCAGTGCTAGATCAACCGAACCGGGACAGCCTAATGAAAAACTGTTTTTT; CDR3aa: CSARSTEPGQPNEKLFF; d_gene: TRBD1; j_gene: TRBJ1-4; abundance: .; v_gene: TRBV20-1
CDR3nt: TGTGCCAGCAGCGTAGGGGCACTAGCGGGAGTAACAGATACGCAGTATTTT; CDR3aa: CASSVGALAGVTDTQYF; d_gene: TRBD2; j_gene: TRBJ2-3; abundance: many; v_gene: TRBV9
CDR3nt: TGTGCCAGCAGTCCCGAAATCAACTATGGCTACACCTTC; CDR3aa: CASSPEINYGYTF; d_gene: .; j_gene: TRBJ1-2; abundance: many; v_gene: TRBV7-9
CDR3nt: TGCGCCAGCAGCTTGGTCAGGACAGGGGAGAGCACAGATACGCAGTATTTT; CDR3aa: CASSLVRTGESTDTQYF; d_gene: TRBD1; j_gene: TRBJ2-3; abundance: many; v_gene: TRBV5-1
CDR3nt: TGTGCCAGCAGCTTTAAGTGGTTGGGAGCGAGCTTC; CDR3aa: CASSFKWLGASF; d_gene: .; j_gene: TRBJ2-7; abundance: many; v_gene: TRBV11-2
CDR3nt: TGTGCCAGCAGCCTCGACACGGCTGAAGCTTTCTTT; CDR3aa: CASSLDTAEAFF; d_gene: .; j_gene: TRBJ1-1; abundance: many; v_gene: TRBV7-2
CDR3nt: TGTGCCAGCAAGTACCGTTACGAGCAGTACTTC; CDR3aa: CASKYRYEQYF; d_gene: .; j_gene: TRBJ2-7; abundance: medium-sized; v_gene: TRBV2
CDR3nt: TGCAGCGTAGAGGGACTAGCGGCTAGCACAGATACGCAGTATTTT; CDR3aa: CSVEGLAASTDTQYF; d_gene: TRBD2; j_gene: TRBJ2-3; abundance: many; v_gene: TRBV29-1
CDR3nt: TGTGCTAGCAGCTTAGGCGGCGGTGCAAACCCCGAGGATGCCCAGTACTTC; CDR3aa: CASSLGGGANPEDAQYF; d_gene: .; j_gene: TRBJ2-5; abundance: .; v_gene: TRBV7-7
CDR3nt: TGCAGTGCCTCAATGGGCTATAATTCACCCCTCCACTTT; CDR3aa: CSASMGYNSPLHF; d_gene: .; j_gene: TRBJ1-6; abundance: many; v_gene: TRBV20-1
CDR3nt: TGTGCCAGCAGCGAACAGGTGAACACTGAAGCTTTCTTT; CDR3aa: CASSEQVNTEAFF; d_gene: .; j_gene: TRBJ1-1; abundance: medium-sized; v_gene: TRBV12-3/TRBV12-4
CDR3nt: TGTGCCAGCACCATCTCAGCGGGGACTAGCACAGATACGCAGTATTTT; CDR3aa: CASTISAGTSTDTQYF; d_gene: TRBD2; j_gene: TRBJ2-3; abundance: .; v_gene: TRBV7-2
CDR3nt: TGTGCCAGCAGCGCGCAGGGAAACTATGGCTACACCTTC; CDR3aa: CASSAQGNYGYTF; d_gene: .; j_gene: TRBJ1-2; abundance: few; v_gene: TRBV28
CDR3nt: TGTGCCAGCAGCCTCCTCCCGGGACAGGGGTCGGGCGGCTACACCTTC; CDR3aa: CASSLLPGQGSGGYTF; d_gene: TRBD1; j_gene: TRBJ1-2; abundance: many; v_gene: TRBV4-2
CDR3nt: TGTGCCAGCAGCGTTTCCGGGACTAGCGGGAGGGACACCGGGGAGCTGTTTTTT; CDR3aa: CASSVSGTSGRDTGELFF; d_gene: TRBD2; j_gene: TRBJ2-2; abundance: medium-sized; v_gene: TRBV9
CDR3nt: TGCAGTGCTAGAGCTCCGGGACTAGCTACCTACGAGCAGTACTTC; CDR3aa: CSARAPGLATYEQYF; d_gene: TRBD2; j_gene: TRBJ2-7; abundance: many; v_gene: TRBV20-1
CDR3nt: TGTGCCAGCAGCGCAACCGGGACTTCTATCTACGAGCAGTACTTC; CDR3aa: CASSATGTSIYEQYF; d_gene: .; j_gene: TRBJ2-7; abundance: medium-sized; v_gene: TRBV7-9
CDR3nt: TGTGCCAGCAGCTCACAGAATGACTTCTCTGGGGCCAACGTCCTGACTTTC; CDR3aa: CASSSQNDFSGANVLTF; d_gene: .; j_gene: TRBJ2-6; abundance: many; v_gene: TRBV11-2
CDR3nt: TGTGCCAGCAGCACGGACAGGGGGTACGAGCAGTACTTC; CDR3aa: CASSTDRGYEQYF; d_gene: TRBD1; j_gene: TRBJ2-7; abundance: medium-sized; v_gene: TRBV7-2
CDR3nt: TGTGCCACCAGTTTTGGGACGGGCGAGCAGTACTTC; CDR3aa: CATSFGTGEQYF; d_gene: .; j_gene: TRBJ2-7; abundance: medium-sized; v_gene: TRBV24-1
CDR3nt: TGCAGCGTCTCAGTGGCTGAGCAGTTCTTC; CDR3aa: CSVSVAEQFF; d_gene: .; j_gene: TRBJ2-1; abundance: many; v_gene: TRBV29-1
CDR3nt: TGCAGTGCTAGAGATCCGATCGGGGGGCGGTCTTCGAACACCGGGGAGCTGTTTTTT; CDR3aa: CSARDPIGGRSSNTGELFF; d_gene: .; j_gene: TRBJ2-2; abundance: once; v_gene: TRBV20-1
CDR3nt: TGTGCCAGCAGTAACCCGGGACAGGGTTTGTGGGAGCAGTTCTTC; CDR3aa: CASSNPGQGLWEQFF; d_gene: TRBD1; j_gene: TRBJ2-1; abundance: .; v_gene: TRBV28
CDR3nt: TGTGCCAGCAGCTTCCCGGGGACAGGGTTGGCGTTC; CDR3aa: CASSFPGTGLAF; d_gene: TRBD1; j_gene: TRBJ2-7; abundance: medium-sized; v_gene: TRBV7-9
CDR3nt: TGTGCCAGCAGCGTAGCAGGGGGCCCCGGGTCTTGGGAGCAGTACTTC; CDR3aa: CASSVAGGPGSWEQYF; d_gene: TRBD1; j_gene: TRBJ2-7; abundance: many; v_gene: TRBV9
CDR3nt: TGCAGCGTGCCCGGGACGGAACTATCGGATACGCAGTATTTT; CDR3aa: CSVPGTELSDTQYF; d_gene: .; j_gene: TRBJ2-3; abundance: medium-sized; v_gene: TRBV29-1
CDR3nt: TGTGCCAGCAGCTCCGGGACAGCTAACACCGGGGAGCTGTTTTTT; CDR3aa: CASSSGTANTGELFF; d_gene: TRBD1; j_gene: TRBJ2-2; abundance: medium-sized; v_gene: TRBV7-3
CDR3nt: TGCGCCAGCAGGGACAGTGCGAACACCGGGGAGCTGTTTTTT; CDR3aa: CASRDSANTGELFF; d_gene: .; j_gene: TRBJ2-2; abundance: many; v_gene: TRBV23-1
CDR3nt: TGTGCCAGCTCACCAACGGGACTTTTCAATGAGCAGTTCTTC; CDR3aa: CASSPTGLFNEQFF; d_gene: .; j_gene: TRBJ2-1; abundance: .; v_gene: TRBV18
CDR3nt: TGTGCCAGCAGGACAACGGGACTAGCGGTTTTCAATGAGCAGTTCTTC; CDR3aa: CASRTTGLAVFNEQFF; d_gene: TRBD2; j_gene: TRBJ2-1; abundance: medium-sized; v_gene: TRBV28
CDR3nt: TGTGCCAGCAGCACCGTCCGGGACAAATGGGGCAATCAGCCCCAGCATTTT; CDR3aa: CASSTVRDKWGNQPQHF; d_gene: .; j_gene: TRBJ1-5; abundance: medium-sized; v_gene: TRBV6-2/TRBV6-3
CDR3nt: TGTGCCAGCAGCTTACTTGGAAACACCATATATTTT; CDR3aa: CASSLLGNTIYF; d_gene: .; j_gene: TRBJ1-3; abundance: many; v_gene: TRBV7-2
CDR3nt: TGCAGCGTTGGTTTGCAGGGCCAAGAGACCCAGTACTTC; CDR3aa: CSVGLQGQETQYF; d_gene: .; j_gene: TRBJ2-5; abundance: .; v_gene: TRBV29-1
CDR3nt: TGTGCCAGCAGTTACGAGCAGACTTCCCACTACGAGCAGTACTTC; CDR3aa: CASSYEQTSHYEQYF; d_gene: .; j_gene: TRBJ2-7; abundance: many; v_gene: TRBV6-5
CDR3nt: TGTGCCAGCAGCTTAGTCGTTGTGACAGGGTTCAACGAGCAGTACTTC; CDR3aa: CASSLVVVTGFNEQYF; d_gene: TRBD1; j_gene: TRBJ2-7; abundance: many; v_gene: TRBV7-9
CDR3nt: TGTGCCAGCAGCTTATACGGGAGGAGATTCACAGATACGCAGTATTTT; CDR3aa: CASSLYGRRFTDTQYF; d_gene: TRBD2; j_gene: TRBJ2-3; abundance: many; v_gene: TRBV11-2
CDR3nt: TGTGCCAGCAGCTTGGGACAGGGTATGGGTTTCAGCGAGCAGTACTTC; CDR3aa: CASSLGQGMGFSEQYF; d_gene: TRBD1; j_gene: TRBJ2-7; abundance: many; v_gene: TRBV7-9
CDR3nt: TGTGCCAGCAGCCAAGAGGGGACACCCTCCCAGGGCTACACCTTC; CDR3aa: CASSQEGTPSQGYTF; d_gene: .; j_gene: TRBJ1-2; abundance: many; v_gene: TRBV4-2
CDR3nt: TGTGCCAGCAGCCGGGGGGACTACGGGAACTGGTACTTC; CDR3aa: CASSRGDYGNWYF; d_gene: TRBD2; j_gene: TRBJ2-4; abundance: many; v_gene: TRBV5-6
CDR3nt: TGTGCCAGCTCACTATACCGGGACAGCAATGAGCAGTTCTTC; CDR3aa: CASSLYRDSNEQFF; d_gene: TRBD1; j_gene: TRBJ2-1; abundance: medium-sized; v_gene: TRBV18
CDR3nt: TGTGCCAGCAGTTACGGGTCAGGGGACACAGATACGCAGTATTTT; CDR3aa: CASSYGSGDTDTQYF; d_gene: .; j_gene: TRBJ2-3; abundance: .; v_gene: TRBV6-2/TRBV6-3
CDR3nt: TGCGCCAGCAGCCAAAGTCTCGGGGAGACCCAGTACTTC; CDR3aa: CASSQSLGETQYF; d_gene: .; j_gene: TRBJ2-5; abundance: many; v_gene: TRBV4-3
CDR3nt: TGCGCCAGCAGCCAAGTTCTTCGGCAGGGGAATGAAGCTTTCTTT; CDR3aa: CASSQVLRQGNEAFF; d_gene: .; j_gene: TRBJ1-1; abundance: many; v_gene: TRBV4-1